Listed here are 19 T cell receptor beta chains from one sample, sequenced in a study of control samples from healthy donors and cancer patients. Using immunoSEQ multiplex PCR, the repertoire was profiled, and TCRdb retains in-frame clones only, with some absent. The data contain roughly 79,000 clones, about 80% of them singletons. The sample was blood. All receptors come from a man aged 50-60 years in good health.

This CDR3 is CASSEALNTEAFF. The CDR3 DNA is TGTGCCAGTAGCGAGGCCCTGAACACTGAAGCTTTCTTT. The rearrangement joins TRBV19 to TRBJ1-1; no clear D. The CDR3 extends over 13 amino acids. Germline V gene lookup returns CDR1 LNHDA and CDR2 SQIVND (reference sequence). Trimming removed 6 bases at V and 0 bases at J, with 8 bases between.

This rearrangement joins TRBV7-6 to TRBJ2-5; 7 bases map to TRBD1. The CDR3 covers 14 residues. Germline loops: CDR1 SGHVS, CDR2 FNYEAQ. J gave up 5 bases and V 7 bases, and 10 bases lay outside the gene matches. CDR3 sequence: CASTLQGRRETQYF. CDR3 sequence (DNA): TGTGCCAGCACTCTACAGGGGCGGCGGGAGACCCAGTACTTC.

V usage is TRBV5-1 and J usage is TRBJ2-1; possible D gene TRBD1, 5 bases. Germline-derived CDR1 and CDR2 are SGHRS and YFSETQ. CDR3 length equals 15 residues. V was clipped by 0 bases and J by 3 bases, with 10 bases between them. CDR3 in amino acids: CASSLEGRIYNEQFF. The DNA of the CDR3 is TGCGCCAGCAGCTTGGAGGGGCGTATCTACAATGAGCAGTTCTTC.

CDR3 bases: TGTGCCAGCAGTTCGGGCAGCACTAACTATGGCTACACCTTC. It encodes CASSSGSTNYGYTF. The gene calls are TRBV27 and TRBJ1-2; D gene ambiguous. This CDR3 comprises 14 residues. Deletions cut 4 bases from V and 0 bases from J, with 9 bases between. The germline CDR1 and CDR2 sequences are MNHEY and SMNVEV (reference sequence).

The sample holds a few counts of this clone. V gene TRBV6-5 combines with J gene TRBJ2-7; TRBD2 is a possible D gene (5 bases). The CDR3 extends over 15 amino acids. V lost 6 bases to trimming and J lost 4 bases, with 19 bases between them. CDR1 MNHEY and CDR2 SVGAGI come from the germline V gene. CDR3 nucleotide sequence: TGTGCCAGCAGGCCAGAACGGGAACGGCCATACGAGCAGTACTTC. Its translation is CASRPERERPYEQYF.

This clone has just a few counts. This chain connects TRBV9 to TRBJ2-1; 8 nucleotides line up with TRBD2. This CDR3 region has 14 residues. The V segment lost 6 bases and the J segment 9 bases; nucleotides outside the gene matches: 11. Germline values: CDR1 SGDLS, CDR2 YYNGEE. In nucleotides, the CDR3 is TGTGCCAGCACCCAAGGGCTAGCGGGCTCTGAGCAGTTCTTC. Protein sequence: CASTQGLAGSEQFF. Together with reference TRBV9 and TRBJ2-1, the CDR3 gives the full variable domain: DSGVTQTPKHLITATGQRVTLRCSPRSGDLSVYWYQQSLDQGLQFLIQYYNGEERAKGNILERFSAQQFPDLHSELNLSSLELGDSALYFCASTQGLAGSEQFFGPGTRLTVL.

V is TRBV28 and J is TRBJ2-7; 7 bases line up with TRBD2. The V segment lost 8 bases and the J segment 0 bases; nucleotides outside the gene matches: 7. Germline CDR1 is MDHEN and CDR2 is SYDVKM. This CDR3 is built from 14 residues. The CDR3 DNA is TGTGCCAGCCTGACGGGCGGGAGCTCCTACGAGCAGTACTTC. This translates into CASLTGGSSYEQYF. Combining the CDR3 with reference TRBV28 and TRBJ2-7 gives the whole variable domain DVKVTQSSRYLVKRTGEKVFLECVQDMDHENMFWYRQDPGLGLRLIYFSYDVKMKEKGDIPEGYSVSREKKERFSLILESASTNQTSMYLCASLTGGSSYEQYFGPGTRLTVT.

V and J are TRBV6-1 and TRBJ2-1, with D possibly TRBD2 on 5 matching bases. Germline CDR1 is MNHNS and CDR2 is SASEGT. V lost 2 bases to trimming and J lost 8 bases, with 16 bases between them. The CDR3 length is 15 residues. CDR3 protein: CASSEPAAPGDEQFF. The CDR3 DNA follows: TGTGCCAGCAGTGAACCAGCGGCACCGGGCGATGAGCAGTTCTTC.

V and J are TRBV11-2 and TRBJ2-1; no firm D call. The CDR3 is 15 amino acids. V gave up 7 bases and J gave up 0 bases, with 13 bases separating them. CDR1 and CDR2 from the germline V gene are SGHAT and FQNNGV. The CDR3 DNA is TGTGCCAGCATCGCTTACCCAAGCTCCTACAATGAGCAGTTCTTC. Translating it yields CASIAYPSSYNEQFF.

The chain has TRBV6-5 and TRBJ2-7, with TRBD2 as a possible D gene (7 bases). This CDR3 has 16 amino acids. Germline values: CDR1 MNHEY, CDR2 SVGAGI. The V end was cut by 0 bases, the J end by 5 bases, with 17 bases between. The CDR3 here is CASSYSGGRGGDEQYF. CDR3 DNA sequence: TGTGCCAGCAGTTACTCGGGTGGACGCGGGGGCGACGAGCAGTACTTC.

This clone has just a few counts. For the CDR3, the DNA is TGTGCCAGCACTTATTCAGGGGCCGATAATTCACCCCTCCACTTT. Translating it yields CASTYSGADNSPLHF. The chain couples TRBV6-5 to TRBJ1-6, with D possibly TRBD1 on 6 matching bases. Germline V gene sequence: CDR1 MNHEY, CDR2 SVGAGI. The CDR3 runs 15 residues. Trimming took 7 bases from V and 5 from J, leaving 15 bases between them.

The rearrangement joins TRBV19 to TRBJ2-7; tentatively, D is TRBD2 (6 bases). This CDR3 is built from 18 residues. The V gene's germline CDR1 is LNHDA and CDR2 SQIVND (reference sequence). Trimming removed 5 bases from V and 0 bases from J, with 23 bases in between. CDR3 DNA sequence: TGTGCCAGTAGTCCCCGGGTGGTTGCAGCGGGCCGCTCCTACGAGCAGTACTTC. Translated, it gives CASSPRVVAAGRSYEQYF.

This sequence joins TRBV5-4 and TRBJ2-6, with unresolved D. Trimming took 3 bases from V and 4 from J, leaving 11 bases between them. Germline loops: CDR1 SGHNT, CDR2 YYREEE (reference sequence). The CDR3 spans 15 residues. Here the CDR3 DNA reads TGTGCCAGCAGCTCCCCCCCCGCCGGGGCCAACGTCCTGACTTTC. Translation gives CASSSPPAGANVLTF.

This clone has a handful of counts. The chain is built from TRBV6-5 and TRBJ2-3; TRBD1 matches at 7 bases. Germline V lookup: CDR1 MNHEY, CDR2 SVGAGI. This CDR3 contains 15 residues. Trimming took 3 bases from V and 4 from J; bases not matched to a gene: 7. CDR3 sequence reads: CASSYQAQGPDTQYF. The CDR3 DNA reads as TGTGCCAGCAGTTATCAGGCACAGGGGCCAGATACGCAGTATTTT.

The rearrangement joins TRBV6-4 to TRBJ2-3, with 7 bases lining up with TRBD1. The CDR3 consists of 14 residues. V lost 6 bases to trimming and J lost 3 bases; unmatched junction nucleotides: 6. The germline V gene has CDR1 MRHNA and CDR2 SNTAGT. The DNA of the CDR3 is TGTGCCAGCAGCGGACAGGCGGGTACAGATACGCAGTATTTT. Translating gives CASSGQAGTDTQYF.

In this sample, this clone turned up a few times. The chain employs TRBV7-8 and TRBJ2-1; 16 bases are a match to TRBD2. Germline values: CDR1 SGHVS, CDR2 FQNEAQ. The CDR3 covers 21 residues. V gave up 5 bases and J gave up 5 bases; unmatched junction bases: 18. CDR3 in amino acids: CASSPRRVPGLAGGPHNEQFF. In DNA, the CDR3 is TGTGCCAGCAGCCCCCGGAGGGTTCCGGGACTAGCGGGAGGGCCCCACAATGAGCAGTTCTTC.

This chain connects TRBV6-5 to TRBJ2-3; maybe TRBD2 (7 bases). CDR1 is MNHEY and CDR2 is SVGAGI in the germline V gene. This CDR3 has 15 amino acids. V was cut by 2 bases and J by 4 bases, with 13 bases left in between. CDR3 nucleotide sequence: TGTGCCAGCAGTTACGGGGGGGCCAGGGCAGATACGCAGTATTTT. This codes for CASSYGGARADTQYF.

The J gene is TRBJ1-1, the V gene TRBV4-2, with D unclear. This CDR3 has 15 residues. Germline V lookup: CDR1 LGHNA, CDR2 YNFKEQ. Between the trimmed V and J ends, which lost 1 base and 0 bases, there was a span of 9 bases. The CDR3 here is CASSQAVTLNTEAFF. CDR3 DNA sequence: TGTGCCAGCAGCCAAGCGGTAACCTTGAACACTGAAGCTTTCTTT.

The chain combines TRBV10-1 with TRBJ2-3; a weak D match, TRBD1 (5 bases). The germline gives CDR1 WNHNN, CDR2 SYGVQD (reference sequence). V dropped 11 bases and J dropped 4 bases, with 19 bases sitting between them. The CDR3 runs to 14 residues. In nucleotides, the CDR3 is TGCGCCGGCGCCCGCAGGGTACTCGCAGATACGCAGTATTTT. This codes for CAGARRVLADTQYF.